A selection of T cell receptor beta chains follows, all from one sample in a study of identical twins. TCRdb re-called the 5' RACE reads through MiXCR, storing one row per CDR3 protein. The data show hundreds of thousands of distinct CDR3 sequences, roughly 8.6% seen once. These records were also assigned to another study, of yellow fever vaccine responses in identical twins.

What was sequenced was CD8+ T cells sorted from blood. These receptors all come from a young woman in good health. The CDR3 runs from the conserved cysteine through the conserved F or W.

cdr3_aa v_call
CASSPDSVEAFF TRBV7-9
CASSPGTGTRPATQYF TRBV27
CASSPRQGRTGELFF TRBV28
CASSQDPNSPLHF TRBV16
CASSQAFPSVTDTQYF TRBV4-2
CASSQDTASSYEQYF TRBV4-3
CSARSWTATNEKLFF TRBV20-1
CASSSSGWWIDYTF TRBV12-3/TRBV12-4
CATSDLGGSEQYF TRBV24-1
CASSQGLDGFEQYF TRBV4-3
CASSLVPSAEQYF TRBV5-4
CASGLGNEQFF TRBV12-5
CSVEGVGDLLQETQYF TRBV29-1
CASGVGTALYNEQFF TRBV19
CSVLRTSSYNEQFF TRBV20-1
CASRQGAANYGYTF TRBV9
CASSTILYEQYF TRBV12-3/TRBV12-4
CASRSPGGYEQYF TRBV7-2
CASSYAGTRDNEQFF TRBV6-2/TRBV6-3
CASSPGLLGTEAFF TRBV7-2
CASSLGTDTDTQYF TRBV5-1
CSARVSGYEQYF TRBV20-1
CASSIRPSRPETQYF TRBV27
CASSFGGPNTGELFF TRBV7-8
CASRLFGTGGFYNEQFF TRBV6-1
CATSREGDREAFF TRBV15
CASSGRDTANYGYTF TRBV27
CASSFEPNTEAFF TRBV27
CASSQTSGGYNEQFF TRBV4-1
CASTIRGRQNEQFF TRBV19
CASSPVVGDLAGNYNEQFF TRBV4-1
CASSLPSGLYNEQFF TRBV5-6
CASSYSTGSQYGYTF TRBV6-5
CSARDQGKYYEQYF TRBV20-1
CASGRSRGTQYF TRBV12-3/TRBV12-4
CATDTGQGYNEQFF TRBV12-3/TRBV12-4
CASSQERGMGQPQHF TRBV4-1
CSAREFGDRVYGYTF TRBV20-1
CASSELDRTNNEQFF TRBV2
CASSLGDGELAPLHF TRBV12-3/TRBV12-4
CAIRTGTSGPYEQYF TRBV10-3
CASSGQGLHF TRBV9
CASSEYIPRTSGSPGELFF TRBV25-1
CASSLLASGGTSSYNEQFF TRBV28
CASSQSRVGVEQFF TRBV4-3
CASSYYGDQPQHF TRBV6-5
CSVVPGDPYEQYF TRBV29-1
CASSSRQGIYNEQFF TRBV7-9
CASSTGLAVDEQFF TRBV6-1
CASSTRSPGGDRDDYNEKLFF TRBV11-1
CASSQGLGYTF TRBV4-2
CASSQGGLGERELFF TRBV4-1
CASSFEGWTTGELFF TRBV7-8
CSARDRVGTTIYEQYF TRBV20-1
CASSVRDRWETQYF TRBV9
CATMVRGEVEAFF TRBV15
CASSVVERSYEQYF TRBV9
CSVITRQGPTGLSTDTQYF TRBV29-1
CATASPRANSYEQYF TRBV27
CASRQQGSQPQHF TRBV12-3/TRBV12-4